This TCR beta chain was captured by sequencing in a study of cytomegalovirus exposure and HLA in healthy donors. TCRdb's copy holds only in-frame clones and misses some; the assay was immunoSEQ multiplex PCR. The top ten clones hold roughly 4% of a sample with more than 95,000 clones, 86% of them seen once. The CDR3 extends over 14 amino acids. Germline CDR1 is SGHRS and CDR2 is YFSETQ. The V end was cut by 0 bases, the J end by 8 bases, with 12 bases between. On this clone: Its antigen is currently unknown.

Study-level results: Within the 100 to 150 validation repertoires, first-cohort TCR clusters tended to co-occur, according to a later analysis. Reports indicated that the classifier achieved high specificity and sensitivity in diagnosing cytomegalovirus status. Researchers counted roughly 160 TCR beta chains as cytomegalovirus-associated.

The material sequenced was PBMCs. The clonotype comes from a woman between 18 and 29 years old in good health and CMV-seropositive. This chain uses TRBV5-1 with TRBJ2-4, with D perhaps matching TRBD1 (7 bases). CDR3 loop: CASSLVQGGDIQYF. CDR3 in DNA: TGCGCCAGCAGCTTGGTGCAGGGGGGAGACATTCAGTACTTC.